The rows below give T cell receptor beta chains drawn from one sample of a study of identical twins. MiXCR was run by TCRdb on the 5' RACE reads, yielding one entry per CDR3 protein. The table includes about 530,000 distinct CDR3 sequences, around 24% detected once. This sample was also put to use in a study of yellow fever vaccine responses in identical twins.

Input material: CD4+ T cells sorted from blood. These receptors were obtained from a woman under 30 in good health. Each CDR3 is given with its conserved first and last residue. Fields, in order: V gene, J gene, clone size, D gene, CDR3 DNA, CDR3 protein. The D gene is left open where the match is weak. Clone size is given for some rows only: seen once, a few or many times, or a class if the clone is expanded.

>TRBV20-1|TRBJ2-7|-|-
TGCAGTGCCCGTAGGGGGGCTAGCGGCCAGATCTACGAGCAGTACTTC
CSARRGASGQIYEQYF
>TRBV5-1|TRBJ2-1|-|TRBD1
TGCGCCAGCAGCAAGGGACAGGGGGTCTACAATGAGCAGTTCTTC
CASSKGQGVYNEQFF
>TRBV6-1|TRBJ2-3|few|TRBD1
TGTGCCAGCACCCCAGGGGGCTCTCGTAGTTTGACAGATACGCAGTATTTT
CASTPGGSRSLTDTQYF
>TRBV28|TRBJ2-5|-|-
TGTGCCAGCAGTCCCCTTAAGGGGATCCAAGAGACCCAGTACTTC
CASSPLKGIQETQYF
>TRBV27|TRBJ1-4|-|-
TGTGCCAGCAGTACCAAGAGGACAACTAATGAAAAACTGTTTTTT
CASSTKRTTNEKLFF
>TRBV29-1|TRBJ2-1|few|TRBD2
TGCAGCGTTGAACAACCCCGACTAGCGGGTAACAATGAGCAGTTCTTC
CSVEQPRLAGNNEQFF
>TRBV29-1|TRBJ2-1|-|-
TGCAGCGTTTTTGACTTTGGCCCCTACAATGAGCAGTTCTTC
CSVFDFGPYNEQFF
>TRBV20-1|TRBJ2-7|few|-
TGCAGTGCTAGTCGTGGGAAGAACTACGAGCAGTACTTC
CSASRGKNYEQYF
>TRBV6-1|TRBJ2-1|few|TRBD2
TGTGCCAGCAGTCCCCGCGAGTTAGCGGGAGTTAGTGAGCAGTTCTTC
CASSPRELAGVSEQFF
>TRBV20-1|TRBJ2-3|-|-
TGCAGTGCTAGCGCGGGTACAGATACGCAGTATTTT
CSASAGTDTQYF
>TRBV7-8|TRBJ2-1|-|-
TGTGCCAGCAGCTTAGTGGCGGGGGCCGGGAATGAGCAGTTCTTC
CASSLVAGAGNEQFF
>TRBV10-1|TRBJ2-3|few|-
TGCGCCAGCAGCCCAGGGGTGGCCACAGATACGCAGTATTTT
CASSPGVATDTQYF
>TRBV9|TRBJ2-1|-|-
TGTGCCAGCAGCGTAGGTCCACCCGTGGGTAATGAGCAGTTCTTC
CASSVGPPVGNEQFF
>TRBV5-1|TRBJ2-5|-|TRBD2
TGCGCCAGCAGCCCTCGGGTGAGCGGGGGACAAGAGACCCAGTACTTC
CASSPRVSGGQETQYF
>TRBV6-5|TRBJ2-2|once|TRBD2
TGTGCCAGCAGTTACAACGGGAGGACGTTGAACACCGGGGAGCTGTTTTTT
CASSYNGRTLNTGELFF
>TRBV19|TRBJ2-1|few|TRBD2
TGTGCCAGTAGTATTCTAGCGGGAGGGAGTAATGAGCAGTTCTTC
CASSILAGGSNEQFF
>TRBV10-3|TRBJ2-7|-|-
TGTGCCATCAGGGGGGCGCAACTACCCTACGAGCAGTACTTC
CAIRGAQLPYEQYF
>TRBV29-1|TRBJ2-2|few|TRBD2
TGCAGCGTTGGGGGAGCGGGAGGCGGGCTAAACACCGGGGAGCTGTTTTTT
CSVGGAGGGLNTGELFF
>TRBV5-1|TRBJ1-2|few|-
TGCGCCAGCAGCTTGGGGGCAAGTGGCTACACCTTC
CASSLGASGYTF
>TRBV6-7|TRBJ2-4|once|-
TGTGCCAGCAGTTCCATGACTGCGGACCGGGGATTAGCCAAAAACATTCAGTACTTC
CASSSMTADRGLAKNIQYF
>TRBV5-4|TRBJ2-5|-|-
TGTGCCAGCAGCCCTGGGTCGAGGGGCGTGGAGACCCAGTACTTC
CASSPGSRGVETQYF
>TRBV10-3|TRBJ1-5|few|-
TGTGCCATCAGTGAACAGGGAGTAAACCAGCCCCAGCATTTT
CAISEQGVNQPQHF
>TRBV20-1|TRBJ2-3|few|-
TGCAGTGCAATTAAAGGGGGGAGCACAGATACGCAGTATTTT
CSAIKGGSTDTQYF
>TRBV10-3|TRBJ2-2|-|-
TGTGCCATCAGTGAGCTCGGTAGGGACTCGAACACCGGGGAGCTGTTTTTT
CAISELGRDSNTGELFF
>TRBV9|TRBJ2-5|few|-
TGTGCCAGCAGCGTAGACCGGGCCTACCAAGAGACCCAGTACTTC
CASSVDRAYQETQYF
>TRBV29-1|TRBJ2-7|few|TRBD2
TGCAGCGTTAAAGCGGGAGGCTCCTACGAGCAGTACTTC
CSVKAGGSYEQYF
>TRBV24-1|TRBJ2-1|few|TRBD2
TGTGCCACCAGTGATGGGTGGGGAGGGGTAATCGATGAGCAGTTCTTC
CATSDGWGGVIDEQFF
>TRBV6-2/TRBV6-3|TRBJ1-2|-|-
TGTGCCAGCAGCCGGCCGGGAACCTCTAACTATGGCTACACCTTC
CASSRPGTSNYGYTF
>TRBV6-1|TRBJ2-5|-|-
TGTGCCAGCATGAATCGCCGAAAAGAGACCCAGTACTTC
CASMNRRKETQYF
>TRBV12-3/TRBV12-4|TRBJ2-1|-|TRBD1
TGTGCCAGCAGTTTAGACAGGGGGCCTCGCAATGAGCAGTTCTTC
CASSLDRGPRNEQFF
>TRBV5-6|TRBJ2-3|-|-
TGTGCCAGCAGGCTTATCACAGATACGCAGTATTTT
CASRLITDTQYF
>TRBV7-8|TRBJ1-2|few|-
TGTGCCAGCAGCATTAAACAGGGCTCCTATGGCTACACCTTC
CASSIKQGSYGYTF
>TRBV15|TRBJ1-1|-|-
TGTGCCACCAGCGGACAGCTGAACACTGAAGCTTTCTTT
CATSGQLNTEAFF
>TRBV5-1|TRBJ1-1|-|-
TGCGCCAGCAGCTTGGGGCACCTAAACACTGAAGCTTTCTTT
CASSLGHLNTEAFF
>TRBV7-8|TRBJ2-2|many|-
TGTGCCAGCAGCTCAGCGGCCGCGAACACCGGGGAGCTGTTTTTT
CASSSAAANTGELFF
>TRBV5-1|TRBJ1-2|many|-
TGCGCCAGCAGCTTGGCCGTGGGGCTCTATGGCTACACCTTC
CASSLAVGLYGYTF
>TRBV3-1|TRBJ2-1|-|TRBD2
TGTGCCAGCAGCCAAGGGGTAGCGGGGGCGATTTCCTACAATGAGCAGTTCTTC
CASSQGVAGAISYNEQFF